One sample yielded the 12 T cell receptor beta chains listed below, sequenced in a study of CD8 T cells in ankylosing spondylitis. Study-level results: In ankylosing spondylitis blood, a motif of roughly eight highly homologous TCR beta variants appeared characteristic.

TCRdb re-called the 5' RACE reads with MiXCR, one entry per CDR3 protein. The sample holds 400,000 or so distinct CDR3 sequences; roughly 26% are singletons and the top ten take 0.89%. The antigens of these receptors remain unknown. What was sequenced was blood, either unsorted or a sorted T cell fraction (not recorded which). These receptors were obtained from a male donor with ankylosing spondylitis.

The chain couples TRBV5-1 to TRBJ2-1; a weak D match, TRBD1 (6 bases). CDR3 length: 15 amino acids. Trimming shortened V by 0 bases and J by 8 bases, and 15 bases separated the two germline ends. Germline V gene data show CDR1 as SGHRS and CDR2 as YFSETQ. The CDR3 nucleotides read TGCGCCAGCAGCTTGGAGGACAGATCGAGGGATGAGCAGTTCTTC. Its translation is CASSLEDRSRDEQFF.

This clonotype was counted between two and nine times. CDR3 nucleotide sequence: TGCGCCAGCAGCTTGGACTATCCGCACTACAATGAGCAGTTCTTC. It encodes CASSLDYPHYNEQFF. V gene TRBV5-1 combines with J gene TRBJ2-1; no clear D. Between the trimmed V and J ends, which lost 0 bases and 3 bases, there was a span of 10 bases. This CDR3 has 15 residues. Germline CDR1 and CDR2: SGHRS and YFSETQ. The complete variable domain, with remaining parts taken from reference TRBV5-1 and TRBJ2-1, reads KAGVTQTPRYLIKTRGQQVTLSCSPISGHRSVSWYQQTPGQGLQFLFEYFSETQRNKGNFPGRFSGRQFSNSRSEMNVSTLELGDSALYLCASSLDYPHYNEQFFGPGTRLTVL.

A few counts support this clonotype. This chain links TRBV4-2 with TRBJ1-2, with a tentative D call TRBD1 (6 bases). This CDR3 has 14 residues. CDR1 is LGHNA, CDR2 YNFKEQ, per germline. Trimming left V 4 bases short and J 7 bases short, with 16 bases between. In DNA, the CDR3 is TGTGCCAGCAGCCTGTTCGGGGGGGCGCGTGGCTACACCTTC. This gives the protein CASSLFGGARGYTF.

The rearrangement uses TRBV5-1 and TRBJ1-1, with 9 bases lining up with TRBD1. Germline V CDR1 and CDR2: SGHRS, YFSETQ. CDR3 length equals 16 residues. Germline trimming cut 2 bases from V and 1 base from J; bases unmatched to any gene: 6. In DNA, the CDR3 is TGCGCCAGCAGCTTACAGACAGGGGGATGGAACACTGAAGCTTTCTTT. Amino acid sequence: CASSLQTGGWNTEAFF.

There are a few counts of this clonotype. The chain carries TRBV11-2 and TRBJ2-1, with D hard to call. The CDR3 is 15 residues long. Germline CDR1 is SGHAT and CDR2 is FQNNGV. V shed 1 base and J shed 0 bases, with 7 bases lying between them. The CDR3 nucleotides read TGTGCCAGCAGCTTAGTGATATCCTCCTACAATGAGCAGTTCTTC. Amino acids: CASSLVISSYNEQFF.

The rearrangement uses TRBV7-9 and TRBJ2-5; 7 bases match TRBD1. The V and J ends lost 6 bases and 5 bases, in that order; junction bases with no gene match: 9. Germline V gives CDR1 SEHNR, CDR2 FQNEAQ (reference sequence). This CDR3 is 14 amino acids long. CDR3 amino acids: CASSPWAGGETQYF. The CDR3 DNA sequence: TGTGCCAGCAGTCCTTGGGCAGGGGGTGAGACCCAGTACTTC.

The chain's CDR3 is CAWSSGRSDEQFF. DNA for the CDR3: TGTGCCTGGAGCAGCGGGAGATCGGATGAGCAGTTCTTC. This rearrangement joins TRBV30 to TRBJ2-1; 8 nucleotides agree with TRBD2. This CDR3 spans 13 amino acids. Germline assignment: CDR1 GTSNPN and CDR2 SVGIG (reference sequence). V dropped 3 bases and J dropped 8; count of bases not matched to a gene: 6.

V and J are TRBV27 and TRBJ2-5, with a weak D call TRBD1 (6 bases). V lost 3 bases to trimming and J lost 1 base, with 18 bases between them. Germline V lookup: CDR1 MNHEY, CDR2 SMNVEV (reference sequence). The CDR3 length is 17 residues. CDR3: CASSLRPGVNIQETQYF. As DNA, the CDR3 is TGTGCCAGCAGTTTGAGGCCAGGGGTTAACATCCAAGAGACCCAGTACTTC.

This clonotype was found a few times. The V and J genes are TRBV3-1 and TRBJ2-2, with D unresolved. The CDR3 runs 12 residues. The germline CDR1 and CDR2 sequences are LGHDT and YNNKEL (reference sequence). Trimming removed 0 bases at V and 8 bases at J, with 4 bases between. The DNA for the CDR3 is TGTGCCAGCAGCCAAGATATGGGGGAGCTGTTTTTT. Translation: CASSQDMGELFF. The full variable domain, in which reference TRBV3-1 and TRBJ2-2 provide the parts outside the CDR3, is DTAVSQTPKYLVTQMGNDKSIKCEQNLGHDTMYWYKQDSKKFLKIMFSYNNKELIINETVPNRFSPKSPDKAHLNLHINSLELGDSAVYFCASSQDMGELFFGEGSRLTVL.

The chain combines TRBV4-2 with TRBJ2-1, with TRBD1 identical over 7 bases. Germline V gives CDR1 LGHNA, CDR2 YNFKEQ. CDR3 length: 18 amino acids. Losses at the gene ends were 1 base for V and 9 bases for J; bases not matched to a gene: 18. CDR3 nucleotide sequence: TGTGCCAGCAGCCAAGGGACAGGCAAGTCCCGAGACTCAGGTGAGCAGTTCTTC. Its translation is CASSQGTGKSRDSGEQFF.

This clonotype showed up just a few times. Relative to the germline gene, one junction end is altered; a read error may explain this. V is TRBV20-1 and J is TRBJ2-4; D not resolved. The CDR3 extends over 14 amino acids. Looked up from germline, CDR1 is DFQATT and CDR2 is SNEGSKA (reference sequence). The CDR3 sequence: CSAGDRAKANIQYF. The CDR3 DNA sequence: TGCAGTGCTGGAGACCGAGCTAAGGCAAACATTCAGTACTTC.

This clonotype was seen just once. The chain joins TRBV7-2 to TRBJ2-5, with 8 bases lining up with TRBD2. This CDR3 has 17 amino acids. Germline CDR1 and CDR2: SGHTA and FQGNSA. With 4 bases clipped from V and 1 base from J, the junction kept 11 bases outside the gene matches. The CDR3 DNA reads TGTGCCAGCAGCTCCCCTCCCCCTAGCGGGTCCCAAGAGACCCAGTACTTC. This sequence encodes CASSSPPPSGSQETQYF. Using reference TRBV7-2 and TRBJ2-5 for the parts outside the CDR3, the full variable domain is GAGVSQSPSNKVTEKGKDVELRCDPISGHTALYWYRQSLGQGLEFLIYFQGNSAPDKSGLPSDRFSAERTGGSVSTLTIQRTQQEDSAVYLCASSSPPPSGSQETQYFGPGTRLLVL.